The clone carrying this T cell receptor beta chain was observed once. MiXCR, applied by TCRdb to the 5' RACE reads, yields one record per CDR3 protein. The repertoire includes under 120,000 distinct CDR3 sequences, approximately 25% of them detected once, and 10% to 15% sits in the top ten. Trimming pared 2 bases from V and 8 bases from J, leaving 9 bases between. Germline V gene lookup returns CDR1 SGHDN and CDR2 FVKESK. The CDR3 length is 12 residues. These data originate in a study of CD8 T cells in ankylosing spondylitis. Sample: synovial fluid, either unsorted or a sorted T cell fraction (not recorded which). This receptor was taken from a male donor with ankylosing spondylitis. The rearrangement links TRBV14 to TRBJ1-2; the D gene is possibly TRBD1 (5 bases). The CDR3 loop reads CASSQQGRGYTF. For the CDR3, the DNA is TGTGCCAGCAGCCAACAGGGTCGGGGCTACACCTTC.